The source of this TCR beta chain is a study of blood T cell repertoires in COVID-19. Sequencing was performed with immunoSEQ multiplex PCR; in TCRdb, only in-frame clones are kept and a portion is missing. There are 150,000 to 180,000 clones in the sample; roughly 80% occur only once, and roughly 0.56% lies in the top ten. Trimming pared 9 bases from V and 3 bases from J, leaving 14 bases between. CDR3 length equals 14 residues. Per the germline V gene, CDR1 is LNHDA and CDR2 is SQIVND (reference sequence). This chain uses TRBV19 with TRBJ2-2; weak D call: TRBD1 (6 bases). The source of this sequence is a man between 60 and 70 years old with acute or convalescent COVID-19. The material sequenced was peripheral blood. The CDR3 DNA reads as TGTGCCAGCAGAGACAGGCCCGACACCGGGGAGCTGTTTTTT. Its protein is CASRDRPDTGELFF.